The clone carrying this T cell receptor (beta chain) came up a few times. The target antigen is unknown. The treatment: approximately 11-day PBMC culture with coronavirus spike peptide pools or control peptides (ViraFEST assay). Expansion of antigen-specific T cells with peptide pools by ViraFEST preceded sequencing of TCRs. Germline V gene sequence: CDR1 SEHNR, CDR2 FQNEAQ (reference sequence). With 2 bases removed from V and 6 bases from J, the gap between germline ends came to 11 bases. The CDR3 length is 15 residues. Sequenced with the Oncomine TCR Beta short-read assay was DNA taken from cultured CD4+ T cells. TCRdb fed the PCR reads into MiXCR, producing one record per CDR3 protein. The top ten clones hold 8% to 9% of a sample with over 14,000 distinct CDR3 sequences, approximately 48% of them seen once. The sample belongs to a study of vaccination and CD4 T cells after COVID-19. About the study: Six male and four female convalescents took part, two of them Hispanic. General study points: Although the median of SARS-CoV-2-reactive clonotypes rose from approximately 21 to 38, the change was not significant.

This TCR was sampled from a human donor who had recovered from COVID-19. The chain recombines TRBV7-9 with TRBJ1-6; D is unclear. Sequencing was performed on CD4+ T cells from blood, cultured in vitro. CDR3 DNA: TGTGCCAGCAGCTTAAACGGACCACCTAATTCACCCCTCCACTTT. Translation gives CASSLNGPPNSPLHF.